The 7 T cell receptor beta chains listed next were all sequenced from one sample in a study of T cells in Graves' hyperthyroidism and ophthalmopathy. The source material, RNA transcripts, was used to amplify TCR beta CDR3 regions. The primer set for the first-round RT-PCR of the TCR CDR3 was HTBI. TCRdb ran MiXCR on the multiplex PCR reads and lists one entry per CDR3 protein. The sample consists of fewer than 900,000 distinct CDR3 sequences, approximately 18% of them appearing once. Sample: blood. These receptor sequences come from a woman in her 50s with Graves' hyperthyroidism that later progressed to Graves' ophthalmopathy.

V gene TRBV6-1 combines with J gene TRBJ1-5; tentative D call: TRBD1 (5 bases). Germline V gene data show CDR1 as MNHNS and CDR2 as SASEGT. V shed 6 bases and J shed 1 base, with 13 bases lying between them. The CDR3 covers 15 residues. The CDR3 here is CASRIGQNSNQPQHF. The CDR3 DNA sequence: TGTGCCAGCAGGATCGGACAAAACAGCAATCAGCCCCAGCATTTT.

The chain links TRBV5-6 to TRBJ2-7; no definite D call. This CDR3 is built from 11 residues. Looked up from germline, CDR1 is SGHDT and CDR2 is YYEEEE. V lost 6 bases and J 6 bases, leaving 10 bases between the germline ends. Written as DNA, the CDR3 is TGTGCCAGCAAGGATTCTCTCGAGCAGTACTTC. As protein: CASKDSLEQYF. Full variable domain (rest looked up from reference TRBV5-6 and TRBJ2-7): DAGVTQSPTHLIKTRGQQVTLRCSPKSGHDTVSWYQQALGQGPQFIFQYYEEEERQRGNFPDRFSGHQFPNYSSELNVNALLLGDSALYLCASKDSLEQYFGPGTRLTVT.

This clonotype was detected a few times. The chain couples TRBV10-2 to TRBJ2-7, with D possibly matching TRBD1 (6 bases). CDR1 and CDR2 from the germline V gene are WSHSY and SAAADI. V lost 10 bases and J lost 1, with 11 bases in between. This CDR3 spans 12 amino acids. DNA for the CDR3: TGCGCCACCAGGACAGATTCCTACGAGCAGTACTTC. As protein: CATRTDSYEQYF.

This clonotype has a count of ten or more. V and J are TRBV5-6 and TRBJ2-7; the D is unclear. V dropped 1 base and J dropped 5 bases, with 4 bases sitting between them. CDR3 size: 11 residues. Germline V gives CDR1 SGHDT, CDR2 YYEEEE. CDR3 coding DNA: TGTGCCAGCAGCTTGACCCACGAGCAGTACTTC. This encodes CASSLTHEQYF.

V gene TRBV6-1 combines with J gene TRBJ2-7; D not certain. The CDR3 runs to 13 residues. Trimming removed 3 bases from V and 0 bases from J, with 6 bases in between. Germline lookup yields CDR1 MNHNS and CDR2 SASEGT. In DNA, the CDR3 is TGTGCCAGCAGTGAGCAGGTCTCCTACGAGCAGTACTTC. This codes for CASSEQVSYEQYF.

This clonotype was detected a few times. CDR3 DNA: TGTGCCAGCAGGCCCGGGGGAAGCACGAACACCGGGGAGCTGTTTTTT. As protein: CASRPGGSTNTGELFF. The chain recombines TRBV7-2 with TRBJ2-2; D might be TRBD2 (6 bases). CDR1 is SGHTA, CDR2 FQGNSA, per germline. V was cut by 6 bases and J by 0 bases, with 14 bases left in between. The CDR3 length is 16 residues.

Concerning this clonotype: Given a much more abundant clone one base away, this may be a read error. In DNA form, the CDR3 reads TGTGCCGGCAGCTTAGCGATGGGTGGGCCTTACAATGAGCAGTTCTTC. This sequence encodes CAGSLAMGGPYNEQFF. The V gene is TRBV7-2, the J gene TRBJ2-1; TRBD2 might be the D (5 bases). This CDR3 has 16 amino acids. Germline V lookup: CDR1 SGHTA, CDR2 FQGNSA.